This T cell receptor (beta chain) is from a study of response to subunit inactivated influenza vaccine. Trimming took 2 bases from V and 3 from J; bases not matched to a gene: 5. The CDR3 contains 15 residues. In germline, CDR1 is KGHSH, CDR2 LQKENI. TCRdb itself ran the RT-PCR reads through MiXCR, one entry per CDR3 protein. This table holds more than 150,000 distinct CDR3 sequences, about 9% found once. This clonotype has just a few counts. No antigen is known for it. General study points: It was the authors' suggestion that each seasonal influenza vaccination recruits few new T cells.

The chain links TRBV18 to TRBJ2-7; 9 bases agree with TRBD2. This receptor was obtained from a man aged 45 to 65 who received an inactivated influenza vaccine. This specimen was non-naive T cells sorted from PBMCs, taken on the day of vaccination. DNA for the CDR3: TGTGCCAGCTCACCAACGGCTAGCGGGGTCTACGAGCAGTACTTC. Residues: CASSPTASGVYEQYF.